Listed below are T cell receptor beta chains from one sample, sequenced in a study of blood T cell repertoires in COVID-19. Clones were read by immunoSEQ multiplex PCR, and TCRdb kept only the in-frame ones, dropping some. The sample includes some 320,000 clones, roughly 86% of them seen just once. The sequenced sample consisted of PBMCs or T cells enriched from blood (not recorded which). These receptor sequences come from a woman in her fifties or sixties who had been exposed to COVID-19. CDR3s include the opening cysteine and the closing phenylalanine or tryptophan. The D gene is left open where the match is weak. Expanded clones are given a class, and other clones once, few, many or no size at all.

D gene,clone size,J gene,V gene,CDR3 DNA,CDR3 protein
.,few,TRBJ1-2,TRBV6-5,TGTGCCAGCAGTTACTCGCAGTCAAATAGCCATGGCTACACCTTC,CASSYSQSNSHGYTF
.,.,TRBJ1-5,TRBV5-1,TGCGCCAGCAGCCTTGGGGAGAGTTATCAGCCCCAGCATTTT,CASSLGESYQPQHF
TRBD1,few,TRBJ1-6,TRBV10-3,TGTGCCATCAGATCACAGGGGGATTCACCCCTCCACTTT,CAIRSQGDSPLHF
.,.,TRBJ1-2,TRBV18,TGTGCCAGCTCACCGGACAGTCCTGGCTACACCTTC,CASSPDSPGYTF
.,.,TRBJ2-2,TRBV5-6,TGTGCCAGCAGCTCAAAGCACACCGGGGAGCTGTTTTTT,CASSSKHTGELFF
.,.,TRBJ1-5,TRBV28,TGTGCCACCGCAATATGGGCAACAGATCAGCCCCAGCATTTT,CATAIWATDQPQHF
TRBD1,once,TRBJ1-1,TRBV2,TGTGCCAGCAGTCCTCGACAGGGGAACACTGAAGCTTTCTTT,CASSPRQGNTEAFF
TRBD1,.,TRBJ1-2,TRBV28,TGTGCCAGCAGCAGGGGGCTAGAAGGCTACACCTTC,CASSRGLEGYTF
TRBD1,.,TRBJ1-1,TRBV28,TGTGCCAGCAGTTCAGGGGGCAAGAACACTGAAGCTTTCTTT,CASSSGGKNTEAFF
TRBD2,.,TRBJ2-7,TRBV27,TGTGCCAGCAGTTTCTCCCTAGCGGGGGACACCTACGAGCAGTACTTC,CASSFSLAGDTYEQYF
TRBD1,.,TRBJ2-2,TRBV28,TGTGCCAGCAGTTTGGGACAGGGTGCGGCCGGGGAGCTGTTTTTT,CASSLGQGAAGELFF
.,.,TRBJ1-5,TRBV27,TGTGCCAGCAGCCGGGGGGCTCATCAGCCCCAGCATTTT,CASSRGAHQPQHF
.,.,TRBJ2-7,TRBV28,TGTGCCAGCAGTTCTCGGATTGGCAGGGGGGCCCGTCGCGAGCAGTACTTC,CASSSRIGRGARREQYF
TRBD1,.,TRBJ2-7,TRBV5-4,TGTGCCAGCAGCTTGGGACAGGGGTTGCCCTACGAGCAGTACTTC,CASSLGQGLPYEQYF
.,.,TRBJ2-3,TRBV29-1,TGCAGCGTTGAAGAACCTGCGGGGGCGGGCACAGATACGCAGTATTTT,CSVEEPAGAGTDTQYF
.,.,TRBJ1-1,TRBV19,TGTGCCAGTAGTATTTGGGCACAGACAAACACTGAAGCTTTCTTT,CASSIWAQTNTEAFF
TRBD2,.,TRBJ2-3,TRBV12-3/TRBV12-4,TGTGCCAGCAGTTTTGGGGGGGGAGATACGCAGTATTTT,CASSFGGGDTQYF
.,.,TRBJ1-4,TRBV4-1,TGCGCCAGCAGCCAGGCACCCGAAGTCGGGGCTAATGAAAAACTGTTTTTT,CASSQAPEVGANEKLFF
TRBD1,.,TRBJ1-6,TRBV5-5,TGTGCCAGCAGCGCCTCCGGGACAGTGAATTCACCCCTCCACTTT,CASSASGTVNSPLHF
TRBD1,.,TRBJ1-6,TRBV27,TGTGCCAGCGCGGAGCAGGGGACAGGGTCCTCCTATAATTCACCCCTCCACTTT,CASAEQGTGSSYNSPLHF
TRBD2,.,TRBJ2-5,TRBV3-1/TRBV3-2,TGTGCCAGCAGCCAAGGTTCGGCGGGGGGGGCTGAGACCCAGTACTTC,CASSQGSAGGAETQYF
TRBD1,.,TRBJ1-2,TRBV7-9,TGTGCCAGCAGTCACAGGGGCGGAAACTATGGCTACACCTTC,CASSHRGGNYGYTF
TRBD1,.,TRBJ2-1,TRBV7-2,TGTGCCAGCAGCTTAGTAGGGACAGGGTTTAACAATGAGCAGTTCTTC,CASSLVGTGFNNEQFF
TRBD1,.,TRBJ2-1,TRBV10-3,TGTGCCATCAGACAGGGGACCTCCTACAATGAGCAGTTCTTC,CAIRQGTSYNEQFF
.,.,TRBJ1-4,TRBV28,TGTGCCAGCAGCCCACAGGACGGCGGTAATGAAAAACTGTTTTTT,CASSPQDGGNEKLFF
.,many,TRBJ2-7,TRBV12-2,TGTGCAAGTCGCTTAGTGTCTGCTCCCCGGGGAGAGCAGTACTTC,CASRLVSAPRGEQYF
TRBD1,.,TRBJ1-1,TRBV5-5,TGTGCCACCCGACAGGGAGAGGGCATGAACACTGAAGCTTTCTTT,CATRQGEGMNTEAFF
.,few,TRBJ1-6,TRBV6-1,TGTGCCAGCAGTGAATCTTACGTACAGGGCGCGGTCGGTTCACCCCTCCACTTT,CASSESYVQGAVGSPLHF
TRBD1,.,TRBJ2-4,TRBV18,TGTGCCAGCTCACGACAGGGGCCCCCTGAAAACATTCAGTACTTC,CASSRQGPPENIQYF
.,.,TRBJ2-4,TRBV5-8,TGTGCCAGCAGCTTGGTTGGGGGGGCGCCGGCCAAAAACATTCAGTACTTC,CASSLVGGAPAKNIQYF
.,.,TRBJ2-7,TRBV10-2,TGCGCCAGCAGTGGTGGACAGGGAGGGAAATCCTACGAGCAGTACTTC,CASSGGQGGKSYEQYF
TRBD2,.,TRBJ2-1,TRBV7-2,TGTGCCAGCAGCTTAGGTAGCGGGGGGGCCGTCGGGCACAATGAGCAGTTCTTC,CASSLGSGGAVGHNEQFF
.,.,TRBJ1-3,TRBV15,TGTGCCACCAGCTACCTGGGAGCCTCTGGAAACACCATATATTTT,CATSYLGASGNTIYF
TRBD1,few,TRBJ1-1,TRBV30,TGTGCCTCCACATCCGCGGCCGGGACAGGGGTCCGAAGTACTGAAGCTTTCTTT,CASTSAAGTGVRSTEAFF
.,.,TRBJ1-3,TRBV24-1,TGTGCCACCAGTGATTCGGGTCAGCTAGGAAACACCATATATTTT,CATSDSGQLGNTIYF
.,.,TRBJ1-6,TRBV30,TGTGCCTGGAGTGCATGGAGTTCACCCCTCCACTTT,CAWSAWSSPLHF
.,.,TRBJ1-5,TRBV4-2,TGTGCCAGCAGCCAAGAGGGGATTGGGGCGCCCAATCAGCCCCAGCATTTT,CASSQEGIGAPNQPQHF
.,.,TRBJ1-2,TRBV3-1/TRBV3-2,TGTGCCAGCAGCCTAGAACGACAGAGTGGCTACACCTTC,CASSLERQSGYTF
TRBD2,.,TRBJ2-1,TRBV28,TGTGCCAGCAGTTTAACGGGGCGGGGGGTCCACAATGAGCAGTTCTTC,CASSLTGRGVHNEQFF
TRBD1,.,TRBJ2-7,TRBV10-3,TGTGCCATCAGTGAGTCAAGGACAGGCTCCTACGAGCAGTACTTC,CAISESRTGSYEQYF
TRBD1,.,TRBJ1-5,TRBV5-1,TGCGCCAGCAGCCCAGGGACAGGGGTCGGCGGCAATCAGCCCCAGCATTTT,CASSPGTGVGGNQPQHF